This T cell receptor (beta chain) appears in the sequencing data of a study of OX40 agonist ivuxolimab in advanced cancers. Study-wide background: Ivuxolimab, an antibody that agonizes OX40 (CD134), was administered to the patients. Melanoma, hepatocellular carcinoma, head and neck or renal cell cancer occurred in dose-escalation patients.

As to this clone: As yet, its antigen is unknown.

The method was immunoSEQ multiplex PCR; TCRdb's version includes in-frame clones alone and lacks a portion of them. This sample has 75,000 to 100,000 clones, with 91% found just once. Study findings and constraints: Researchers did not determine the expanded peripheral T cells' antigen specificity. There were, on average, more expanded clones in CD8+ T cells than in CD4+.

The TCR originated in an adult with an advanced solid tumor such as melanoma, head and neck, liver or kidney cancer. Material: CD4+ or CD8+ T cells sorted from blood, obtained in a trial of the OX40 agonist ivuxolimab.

The DNA for the CDR3 is TGTGCCAGCAGTTTAACCGGCAATCAGCCCCAGCATTTT. Its protein is CASSLTGNQPQHF. V usage is TRBV28 and J usage is TRBJ1-5; no clear D. Trimming pared 2 bases from V and 2 bases from J, leaving 4 bases between. This CDR3 has 13 amino acids. The germline V gene has CDR1 MDHEN and CDR2 SYDVKM.